This paragraph reports one T cell receptor beta chain. Germline loops: CDR1 LGHDT, CDR2 YNNKEL (reference sequence). The ends lost 3 bases at V and 7 bases at J; junction bases unmatched: 6. The CDR3 totals 13 residues. This record comes from a study of T cells after yellow fever vaccination. TCRdb reprocessed the 5' RACE reads via MiXCR and lists one record per CDR3 protein. The sample shows 500,000 to 650,000 distinct CDR3 sequences, approximately 13% of them seen only once. This receptor was taken from a man between 25 and 39 years old who received the YFV17D yellow fever vaccine. The rearrangement links TRBV3-1 to TRBJ2-7; 7 nucleotides line up with TRBD2. Sequenced material: PBMCs, taken on the day of the yellow fever booster vaccination. CDR3 sequence (DNA): TGTGCCAGCAGCCATCCTAGCGGTTGGGAGCAGTACTTC. Amino acid sequence: CASSHPSGWEQYF.